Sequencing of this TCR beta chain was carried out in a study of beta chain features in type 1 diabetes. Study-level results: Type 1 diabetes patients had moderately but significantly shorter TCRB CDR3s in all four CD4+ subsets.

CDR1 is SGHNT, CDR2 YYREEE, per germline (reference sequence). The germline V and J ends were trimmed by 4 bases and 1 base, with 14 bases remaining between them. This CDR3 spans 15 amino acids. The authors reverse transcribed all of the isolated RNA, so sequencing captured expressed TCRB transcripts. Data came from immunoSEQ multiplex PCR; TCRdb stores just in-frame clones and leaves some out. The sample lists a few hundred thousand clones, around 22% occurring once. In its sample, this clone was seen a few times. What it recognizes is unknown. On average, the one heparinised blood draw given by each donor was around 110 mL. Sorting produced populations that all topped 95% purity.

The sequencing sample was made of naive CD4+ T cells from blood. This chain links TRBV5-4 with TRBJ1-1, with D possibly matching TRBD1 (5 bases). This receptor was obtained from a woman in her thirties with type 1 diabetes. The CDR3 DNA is TGTGCCAGCAGCCGGGGGAGAGGCCAGAACACTGAAGCTTTCTTT. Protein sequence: CASSRGRGQNTEAFF.